A single sample is the source of the 27 T cell receptor beta chains below, sequenced in a study of T cell repertoires in cytomegalovirus infection. Their antigen targets remain unknown. MiXCR, run by TCRdb on the reads, gives a single entry per CDR3 protein. In the table there are approximately 990,000 distinct CDR3 sequences, 25% to 40% of which are singletons. This specimen consisted of cultured CD8+ T cells from PBMCs, obtained from culture after CMV antigen stimulation. Receptors were obtained from a human donor in good health (CMV status not recorded). Some clones in this sample may be carry-over from other donors' samples.

The chain couples TRBV2 to TRBJ2-5, with 7 bases lining up with TRBD1. This CDR3 has 15 amino acids. V dropped 8 bases and J dropped 2; count of bases not matched to a gene: 11. CDR1 is SNHLY and CDR2 is FYNNEI in the germline V gene. The CDR3 DNA reads TGTGCCAGCCCTCTGAGGGGGCTTAATCAAGAGACCCAGTACTTC. It encodes CASPLRGLNQETQYF.

The CDR3 region is CASSQAGARGYTF. DNA of the CDR3: TGTGCCAGCAGCCAAGCCGGGGCACGGGGCTACACCTTC. The chain couples TRBV7-9 to TRBJ1-2, with D possibly TRBD1 on 5 matching bases. The CDR3 runs 13 residues. Germline values: CDR1 SEHNR, CDR2 FQNEAQ (reference sequence). V was trimmed by 5 bases and J by 8 bases, leaving 15 bases between them. Filled out from reference TRBV7-9 and TRBJ1-2, the complete variable domain reads DTGVSQNPRHKITKRGQNVTFRCDPISEHNRLYWYRQTLGQGPEFLTYFQNEAQLEKSRLLSDRFSAERPKGSFSTLEIQRTEQGDSAMYLCASSQAGARGYTFGSGTRLTVV.

This chain joins TRBV10-3 and TRBJ1-2; D is unclear. The germline V gene encodes CDR1 ENHRY and CDR2 SYGVKD. Trimming took off 5 bases at V and 8 bases at J, with 18 bases between the two ends. This CDR3 spans 14 amino acids. CDR3 in amino acids: CAISPHLSPWGYTF. In DNA, the CDR3 is TGTGCCATCAGTCCCCACCTGTCCCCTTGGGGCTACACCTTC.

The chain is built from TRBV20-1 and TRBJ2-1; no clear D. Per the germline V gene, CDR1 is DFQATT and CDR2 is SNEGSKA (reference sequence). This CDR3 region has 15 residues. Trimming removed 0 bases from V and 1 base from J, with 10 bases in between. CDR3 nucleotides: TGCAGTGCTAGAGATTTCACAATATCCTACAATGAGCAGTTCTTC. Its translation: CSARDFTISYNEQFF.

V is TRBV19 and J is TRBJ1-5; 7 bases fit TRBD1. The CDR3 runs 12 residues. V lost 6 bases and J lost 7; bases outside the gene matches: 3. Germline assignment: CDR1 LNHDA and CDR2 SQIVND (reference sequence). CDR3 loop: CASRTGLQPQHF. In DNA, the CDR3 is TGTGCCAGTAGGACAGGGTTACAGCCCCAGCATTTT.

J is TRBJ1-2 and V is TRBV5-5, with a tentative D call TRBD1 (5 bases). V lost 5 bases, J lost 4 bases, and 24 bases lay in between. Germline loops: CDR1 SGHKS, CDR2 YYEKEE (reference sequence). There are 17 residues in the CDR3. CDR3 amino acids: CASSLVLPGRNLYGYTF. DNA of the CDR3: TGTGCCAGCAGTCTCGTACTCCCGGGACGCAACCTCTATGGCTACACCTTC.

This clonotype has only a few counts. The genes are TRBV6-1 and TRBJ2-2; 9 bases are a match to TRBD1. The CDR3 sequence is 17 residues long. CDR1 and CDR2 from the germline V gene are MNHNS and SASEGT. The J segment lost 6 bases and the V segment lost 6 bases, leaving 14 bases of the junction unmatched. CDR3 region: CASSNNRDRVESGELFF. As DNA, the CDR3 is TGTGCCAGCAGCAATAACCGGGACAGGGTTGAATCCGGGGAGCTGTTTTTT.

CDR3 DNA: TGTGCCAGTAGTATAGTAGACACCACTGAAGCTTTCTTT. Translated: CASSIVDTTEAFF. This chain uses TRBV19 with TRBJ1-1; unclear D gene. Looked up from germline, CDR1 is LNHDA and CDR2 is SQIVND (reference sequence). The CDR3 loop spans 13 amino acids. Trimming removed 1 base at V and 4 bases at J, with 7 bases between. The full variable domain, its missing parts supplied by reference TRBV19 and TRBJ1-1, is DGGITQSPKYLFRKEGQNVTLSCEQNLNHDAMYWYRQDPGQGLRLIYYSQIVNDFQKGDIAEGYSVSREKKESFPLTVTSAQKNPTAFYLCASSIVDTTEAFFGQGTRLTVV.

This clonotype has ten or more counts. This chain's CDR3 is CASSLGRHGETDTQYF. In DNA form, the CDR3 reads TGTGCCAGCAGCTTAGGGAGACACGGAGAAACAGATACGCAGTATTTT. The chain recombines TRBV7-9 with TRBJ2-3; unclear D gene. The CDR3 totals 16 residues. Germline CDR1 reads SEHNR; CDR2 reads FQNEAQ (reference sequence). Trimming stripped 1 base from V and 3 bases from J, with 14 bases between.

The chain couples TRBV11-3 to TRBJ1-1; no definite D call. This CDR3 is built from 13 residues. V was shortened by 4 bases and J by 3 bases, with 9 bases between the two germline ends. Germline assignment: CDR1 SGHNT and CDR2 YENEEA. The CDR3 DNA reads TGTGCCAGCAGCTCTTCTGGCCACACTGAAGCTTTCTTT. It yields the protein CASSSSGHTEAFF.

This rearrangement joins TRBV7-9 to TRBJ2-3, with 9 positions matching TRBD1. CDR3 length: 15 amino acids. The V and J ends lost 6 bases and 1 base, in that order; junction bases with no gene match: 5. Germline CDR1 SEHNR, CDR2 FQNEAQ (reference sequence). CDR3 loop: CASRRQGGGTDTQYF. For the CDR3, the DNA is TGTGCCAGCAGGAGACAGGGGGGAGGCACAGATACGCAGTATTTT.

This clonotype was found a few times. The chain combines TRBV20-1 with TRBJ1-5; 8 bases agree with TRBD1. Trimming removed 1 base from V and 0 bases from J; junction bases left unmatched: 2. Germline CDR1 reads DFQATT; CDR2 reads SNEGSKA (reference sequence). The CDR3 has 15 amino acids. CDR3 coding DNA: TGCAGTGCTAGAGTTGGACAGGGTAGCAATCAGCCCCAGCATTTT. Residues: CSARVGQGSNQPQHF.

The chain combines TRBV9 with TRBJ1-1, with D hard to call. The CDR3 totals 14 residues. The V gene's germline CDR1 is SGDLS and CDR2 YYNGEE. The V end was cut by 0 bases, the J end by 11 bases, with 17 bases between. The CDR3 loop reads CASSVGGRVRGAFF. For the CDR3, the DNA is TGTGCCAGCAGCGTAGGCGGGAGAGTCCGTGGGGCTTTCTTT. The variable domain in full, with the rest retrieved from reference TRBV9 and TRBJ1-1, is DSGVTQTPKHLITATGQRVTLRCSPRSGDLSVYWYQQSLDQGLQFLIQYYNGEERAKGNILERFSAQQFPDLHSELNLSSLELGDSALYFCASSVGGRVRGAFFGQGTRLTVV.

The genes are TRBV5-1 and TRBJ1-1, with D uncertain. The germline V and J ends were trimmed by 1 base and 0 bases, with 13 bases remaining between them. Germline loops: CDR1 SGHRS, CDR2 YFSETQ. The CDR3 runs to 16 residues. The CDR3 sequence: CASSLLGDGMNTEAFF. The CDR3 region has the DNA TGCGCCAGCAGCTTGTTAGGCGACGGTATGAACACTGAAGCTTTCTTT. Full variable domain (missing parts from reference TRBV5-1 and TRBJ1-1): KAGVTQTPRYLIKTRGQQVTLSCSPISGHRSVSWYQQTPGQGLQFLFEYFSETQRNKGNFPGRFSGRQFSNSRSEMNVSTLELGDSALYLCASSLLGDGMNTEAFFGQGTRLTVV.

The gene calls are TRBV6-6 and TRBJ1-6; a possible D gene is TRBD1 (5 bases). V dropped 8 bases and J dropped 1 base, with 12 bases sitting between them. The CDR3 loop spans 15 amino acids. Germline V gene data show CDR1 as MNHNY and CDR2 as SVGAGI (reference sequence). The CDR3 sequence: CASEDGGSYNSPLHF. DNA of the CDR3: TGTGCCAGCGAGGACGGGGGATCCTATAATTCACCCCTCCACTTT.

CDR3: CASSADGDQYF. DNA of the CDR3: TGTGCCAGCAGCGCCGACGGGGACCAGTACTTC. This rearrangement joins TRBV12-3 or TRBV12-4 to TRBJ2-5; tentative D call: TRBD2 (5 bases). V lost 6 bases, J lost 10 bases, and 12 bases lay in between. CDR3 length: 11 residues.

With regard to this clonotype: The junction departs from germline at one end; a sequencing error may be responsible. The rearrangement links TRBV7-8 to TRBJ2-2; possible D gene TRBD1, 5 bases. The germline gives CDR1 SGHVS, CDR2 FQNEAQ. The CDR3 spans 17 residues. CDR3 nucleotides: TGTGTCAGCAGCCCGACCGCTGGACACAGTAACACCGGGGAGCTGTTTTTT. This sequence encodes CVSSPTAGHSNTGELFF.

This chain links TRBV5-5 with TRBJ1-5; D perhaps matches TRBD1 (5 bases). The CDR3 is 16 amino acids. The germline V and J ends were trimmed by 1 base and 4 bases, with 15 bases remaining between them. Germline CDR1 is SGHKS and CDR2 is YYEKEE (reference sequence). This chain's CDR3 is CASSLREAGRNQPQHF. The CDR3, as DNA: TGTGCCAGCAGCTTGAGAGAGGCAGGGCGGAATCAGCCCCAGCATTTT. Supplemented by reference TRBV5-5 and TRBJ1-5, the full variable domain reads DAGVTQSPTHLIKTRGQQVTLRCSPISGHKSVSWYQQVLGQGPQFIFQYYEKEERGRGNFPDRFSARQFPNYSSELNVNALLLGDSALYLCASSLREAGRNQPQHFGDGTRLSIL.

The chain joins TRBV7-6 to TRBJ2-1; TRBD2 is a possible D gene (7 bases). V lost 1 base and J 7 bases, leaving 17 bases between the germline ends. CDR1 is SGHVS, CDR2 FNYEAQ, per germline. This CDR3 comprises 16 residues. The CDR3 DNA sequence: TGTGCCAGCAGCTTAGGAGGGGGGGGCTTTCTTAATGAGCAGTTCTTC. This codes for CASSLGGGGFLNEQFF.

This clonotype was recorded a few times. The chain employs TRBV2 and TRBJ2-5; maybe TRBD1 (5 bases). The germline gives CDR1 SNHLY, CDR2 FYNNEI. There are 13 residues in the CDR3. Trimming pared 5 bases from V and 1 base from J, leaving 8 bases between. DNA for the CDR3: TGTGCCAGCAGTAAACAGGTCCAAGAGACCCAGTACTTC. Its translation: CASSKQVQETQYF.

This clonotype was seen a few times. V usage is TRBV7-9 and J usage is TRBJ1-2; D is perhaps TRBD1 (5 bases). Trimming removed 7 bases from V and 3 bases from J, with 18 bases in between. The CDR3 loop spans 15 amino acids. The germline gives CDR1 SEHNR, CDR2 FQNEAQ (reference sequence). The CDR3 nucleotides read TGTGCCAGCAACCTGGGAGGGGAGGAAGACTATGGCTACACCTTC. It encodes CASNLGGEEDYGYTF. The full variable domain, with the rest looked up from reference TRBV7-9 and TRBJ1-2, is DTGVSQNPRHKITKRGQNVTFRCDPISEHNRLYWYRQTLGQGPEFLTYFQNEAQLEKSRLLSDRFSAERPKGSFSTLEIQRTEQGDSAMYLCASNLGGEEDYGYTFGSGTRLTVV.

The V call is TRBV14, the J call TRBJ1-2; D is unclear. The germline CDR1 and CDR2 sequences are SGHDN and FVKESK. The V and J ends lost 0 bases and 0 bases respectively, with 14 bases between them. The CDR3 consists of 17 residues. For the CDR3, the DNA is TGTGCCAGCAGCCAAGAATGGGGTATCCCCCCTAACTATGGCTACACCTTC. This encodes CASSQEWGIPPNYGYTF.

There are a few counts of this clonotype. The J gene is TRBJ1-2, the V gene TRBV7-9; the match to TRBD1 covers 8 bases. V lost 5 bases to trimming and J lost 2 bases; unmatched junction nucleotides: 7. Per germline, CDR1 SEHNR and CDR2 FQNEAQ (reference sequence). This CDR3 has 15 amino acids. The CDR3 sequence is CASSPPGQENYGYTF. The CDR3 bases are TGTGCCAGCAGCCCACCGGGACAGGAAAACTATGGCTACACCTTC.

The V gene is TRBV11-2, the J gene TRBJ2-7, with no clear D. Germline CDR1 reads SGHAT; CDR2 reads FQNNGV. V was cut by 5 bases and J by 0 bases, with 20 bases left in between. The CDR3 runs 17 residues. CDR3 coding DNA: TGTGCCAGCAGCCCCTACTACCCGATGGTTGGCTCCTACGAGCAGTACTTC. It is translated as CASSPYYPMVGSYEQYF. The full variable domain, in which reference TRBV11-2 and TRBJ2-7 provide the parts outside the CDR3, is EAGVAQSPRYKIIEKRQSVAFWCNPISGHATLYWYQQILGQGPKLLIQFQNNGVVDDSQLPKDRFSAERLKGVDSTLKIQPAKLEDSAVYLCASSPYYPMVGSYEQYFGPGTRLTVT.

In this sample, this clonotype turned up a few times. The rearrangement joins TRBV10-3 to TRBJ2-2; no definite D call. The germline V and J ends were trimmed by 4 bases and 6 bases, with 6 bases remaining between them. Per germline, CDR1 ENHRY and CDR2 SYGVKD. This CDR3 spans 12 amino acids. CDR3: CAISAGSGELFF. CDR3 nucleotide sequence: TGTGCCATCAGTGCCGGTTCCGGGGAGCTGTTTTTT.

Note on this clonotype: It may be a read error: a sequence one base away is much more abundant. Because it lacks the conserved phenylalanine or tryptophan at the end, this CDR3 is likely a read error. This chain connects TRBV7-6 to TRBJ2-1; 8 bases line up with TRBD1. The CDR3 totals 17 residues. Unmatched junction bases numbered 7, after V lost 1 base and J lost 2 bases. The germline CDR1 and CDR2 sequences are SGHVS and FNYEAQ. In DNA form, the CDR3 reads TGTGCCAGCAGCTTAGAGCAGACAGGGGTTACCTACAATGAGCAGTTCTCC. Encoded protein: CASSLEQTGVTYNEQFS.

The chain uses TRBV2 and TRBJ2-6; D perhaps matches TRBD1 (5 bases). V dropped 6 bases and J dropped 4 bases, with 13 bases sitting between them. Germline values: CDR1 SNHLY, CDR2 FYNNEI. The length of the CDR3 is 15 residues. CDR3 DNA sequence: TGTGCCAGCAGCGACTTCAGGGTCGGGGCCAACGTCCTGACTTTC. This encodes CASSDFRVGANVLTF.